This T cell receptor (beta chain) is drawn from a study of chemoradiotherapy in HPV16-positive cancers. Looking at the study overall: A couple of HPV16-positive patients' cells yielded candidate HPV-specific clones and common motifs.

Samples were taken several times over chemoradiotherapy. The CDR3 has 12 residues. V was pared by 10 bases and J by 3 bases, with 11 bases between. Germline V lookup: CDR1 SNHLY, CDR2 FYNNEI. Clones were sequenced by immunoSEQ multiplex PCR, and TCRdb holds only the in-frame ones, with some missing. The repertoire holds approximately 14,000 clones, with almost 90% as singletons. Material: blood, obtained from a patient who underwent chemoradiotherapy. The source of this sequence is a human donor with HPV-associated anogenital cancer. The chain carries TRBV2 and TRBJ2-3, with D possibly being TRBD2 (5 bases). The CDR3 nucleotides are TGTGCCACCCAATGGGAGACAGATACGCAGTATTTT. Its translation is CATQWETDTQYF.